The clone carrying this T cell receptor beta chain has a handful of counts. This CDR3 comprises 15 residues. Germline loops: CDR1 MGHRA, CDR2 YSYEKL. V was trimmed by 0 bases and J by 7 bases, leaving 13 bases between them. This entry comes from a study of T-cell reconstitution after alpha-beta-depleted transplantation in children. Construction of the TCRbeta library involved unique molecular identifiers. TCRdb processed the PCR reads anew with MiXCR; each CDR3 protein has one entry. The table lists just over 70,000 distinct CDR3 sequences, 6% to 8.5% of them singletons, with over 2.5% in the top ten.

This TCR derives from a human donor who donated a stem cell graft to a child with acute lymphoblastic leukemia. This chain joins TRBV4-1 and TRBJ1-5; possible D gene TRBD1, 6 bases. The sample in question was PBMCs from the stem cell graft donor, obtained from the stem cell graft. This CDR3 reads CASSQDPMTGQPQHF. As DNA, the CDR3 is TGCGCCAGCAGCCAAGATCCCATGACAGGCCAGCCCCAGCATTTT.